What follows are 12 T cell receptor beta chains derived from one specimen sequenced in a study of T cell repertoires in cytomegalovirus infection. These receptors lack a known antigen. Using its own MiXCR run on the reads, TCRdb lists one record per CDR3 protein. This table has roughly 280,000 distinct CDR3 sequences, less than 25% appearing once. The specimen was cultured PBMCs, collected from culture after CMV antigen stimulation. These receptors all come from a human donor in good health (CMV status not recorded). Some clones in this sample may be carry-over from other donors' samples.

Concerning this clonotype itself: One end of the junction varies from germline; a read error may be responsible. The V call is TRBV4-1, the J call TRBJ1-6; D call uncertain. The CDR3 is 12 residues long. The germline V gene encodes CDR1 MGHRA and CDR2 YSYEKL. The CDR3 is CASSQDGLSQDF. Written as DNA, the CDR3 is TGCGCCAGCAGCCAAGATGGCTTATCCCAGGACTTT.

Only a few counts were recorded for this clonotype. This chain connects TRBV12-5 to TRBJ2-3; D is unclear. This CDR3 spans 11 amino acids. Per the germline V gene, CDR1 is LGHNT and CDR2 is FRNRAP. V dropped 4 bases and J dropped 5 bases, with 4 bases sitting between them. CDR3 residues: CASGSGDTQYF. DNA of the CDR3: TGTGCTAGTGGTTCAGGAGATACGCAGTATTTT.

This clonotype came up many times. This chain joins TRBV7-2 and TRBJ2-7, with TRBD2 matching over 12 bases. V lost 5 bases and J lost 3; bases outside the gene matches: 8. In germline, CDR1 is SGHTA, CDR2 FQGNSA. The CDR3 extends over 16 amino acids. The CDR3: CASSAQGTSGYYEQYF. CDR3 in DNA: TGTGCCAGCAGCGCACAAGGGACTAGCGGGTACTACGAGCAGTACTTC. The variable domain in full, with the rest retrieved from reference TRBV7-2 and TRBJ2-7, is GAGVSQSPSNKVTEKGKDVELRCDPISGHTALYWYRQSLGQGLEFLIYFQGNSAPDKSGLPSDRFSAERTGGSVSTLTIQRTQQEDSAVYLCASSAQGTSGYYEQYFGPGTRLTVT.

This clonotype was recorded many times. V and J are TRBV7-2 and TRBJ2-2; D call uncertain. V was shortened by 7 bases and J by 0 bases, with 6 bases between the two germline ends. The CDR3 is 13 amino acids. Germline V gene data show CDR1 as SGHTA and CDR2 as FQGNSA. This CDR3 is CASTGANTGELFF. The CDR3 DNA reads TGTGCCAGCACCGGCGCGAACACCGGGGAGCTGTTTTTT.

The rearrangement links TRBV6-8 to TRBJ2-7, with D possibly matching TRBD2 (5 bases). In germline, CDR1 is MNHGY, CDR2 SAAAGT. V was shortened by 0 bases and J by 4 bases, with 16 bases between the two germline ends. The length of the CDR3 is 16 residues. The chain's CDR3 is CASSYSRTFQPYEQYF. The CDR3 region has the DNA TGTGCCAGCAGTTACTCGAGGACTTTCCAGCCTTACGAGCAGTACTTC.

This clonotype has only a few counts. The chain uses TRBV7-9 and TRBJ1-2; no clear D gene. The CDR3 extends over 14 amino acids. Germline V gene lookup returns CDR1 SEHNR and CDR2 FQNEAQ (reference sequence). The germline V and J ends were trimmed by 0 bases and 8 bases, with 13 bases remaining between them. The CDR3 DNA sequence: TGTGCCAGCAGCTTAGCGGTTTCCGGGTCCGGCTACACCTTC. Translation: CASSLAVSGSGYTF.

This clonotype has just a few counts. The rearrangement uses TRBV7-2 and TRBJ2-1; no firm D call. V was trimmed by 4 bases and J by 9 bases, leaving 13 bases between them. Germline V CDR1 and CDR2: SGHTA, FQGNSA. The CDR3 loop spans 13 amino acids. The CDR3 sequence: CASSSLGKTEQFF. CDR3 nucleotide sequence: TGTGCCAGCAGCTCCCTGGGGAAGACTGAGCAGTTCTTC.

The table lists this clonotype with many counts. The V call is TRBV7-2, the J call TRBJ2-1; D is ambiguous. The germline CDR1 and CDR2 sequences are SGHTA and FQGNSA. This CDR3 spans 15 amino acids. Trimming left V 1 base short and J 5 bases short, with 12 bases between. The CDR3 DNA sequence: TGTGCCAGCAGCTTAGACGGGCGGCATGACAATGAGCAGTTCTTC. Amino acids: CASSLDGRHDNEQFF.

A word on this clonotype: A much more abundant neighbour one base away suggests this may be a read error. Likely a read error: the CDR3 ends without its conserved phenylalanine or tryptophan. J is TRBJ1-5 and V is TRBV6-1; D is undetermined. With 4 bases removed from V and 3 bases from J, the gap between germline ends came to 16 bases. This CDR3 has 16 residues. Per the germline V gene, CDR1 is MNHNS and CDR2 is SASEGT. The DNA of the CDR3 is TGTGCCAGCAGTGCTCAATCGAGAGGGTTCAATCAGCCCCAGCATGTT. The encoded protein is CASSAQSRGFNQPQHV.

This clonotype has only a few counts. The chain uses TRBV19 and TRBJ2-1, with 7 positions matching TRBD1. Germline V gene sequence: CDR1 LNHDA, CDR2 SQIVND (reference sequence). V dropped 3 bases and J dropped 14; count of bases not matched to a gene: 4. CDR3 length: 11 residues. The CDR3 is CASSILGQKFF. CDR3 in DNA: TGTGCCAGTAGTATCCTGGGACAGAAGTTCTTC.

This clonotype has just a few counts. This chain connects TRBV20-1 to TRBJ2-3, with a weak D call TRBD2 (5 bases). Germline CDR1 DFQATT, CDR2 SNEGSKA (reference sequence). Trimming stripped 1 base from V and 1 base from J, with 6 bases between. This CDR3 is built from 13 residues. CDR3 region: CSARVGGTDTQYF. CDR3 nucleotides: TGCAGTGCTAGAGTGGGAGGCACAGATACGCAGTATTTT.

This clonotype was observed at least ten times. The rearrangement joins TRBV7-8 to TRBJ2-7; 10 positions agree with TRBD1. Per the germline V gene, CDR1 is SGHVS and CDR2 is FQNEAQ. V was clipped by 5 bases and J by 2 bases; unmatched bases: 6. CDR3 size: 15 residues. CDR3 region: CASSLSGTGAYEQYF. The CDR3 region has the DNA TGTGCCAGCAGCCTCAGCGGGACAGGGGCCTACGAGCAGTACTTC.